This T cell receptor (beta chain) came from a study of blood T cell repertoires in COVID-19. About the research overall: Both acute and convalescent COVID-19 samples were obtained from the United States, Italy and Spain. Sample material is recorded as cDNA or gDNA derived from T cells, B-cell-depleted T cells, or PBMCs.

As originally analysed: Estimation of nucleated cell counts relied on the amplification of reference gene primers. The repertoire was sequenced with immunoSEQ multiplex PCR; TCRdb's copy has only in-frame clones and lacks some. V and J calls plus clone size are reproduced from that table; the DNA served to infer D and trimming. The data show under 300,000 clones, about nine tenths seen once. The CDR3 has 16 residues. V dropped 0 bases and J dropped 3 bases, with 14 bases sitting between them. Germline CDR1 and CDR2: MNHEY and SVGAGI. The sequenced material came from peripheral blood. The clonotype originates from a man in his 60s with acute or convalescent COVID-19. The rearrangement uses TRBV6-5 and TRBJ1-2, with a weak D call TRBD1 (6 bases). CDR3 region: CASSYSIPGDDYGYTF. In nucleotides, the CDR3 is TGTGCCAGCAGTTACTCGATTCCAGGGGATGACTATGGCTACACCTTC.